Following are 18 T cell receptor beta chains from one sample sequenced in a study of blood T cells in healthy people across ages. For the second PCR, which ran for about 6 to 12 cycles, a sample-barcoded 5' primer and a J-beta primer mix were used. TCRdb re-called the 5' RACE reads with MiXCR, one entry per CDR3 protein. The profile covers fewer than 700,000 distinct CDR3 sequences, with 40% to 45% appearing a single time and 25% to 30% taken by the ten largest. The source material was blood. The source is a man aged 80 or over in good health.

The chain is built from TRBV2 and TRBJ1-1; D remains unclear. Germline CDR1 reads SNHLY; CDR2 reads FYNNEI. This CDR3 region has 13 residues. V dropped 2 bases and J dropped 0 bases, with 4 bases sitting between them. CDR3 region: CASSEPMNTEAFF. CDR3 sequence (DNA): TGTGCCAGCAGTGAACCCATGAACACTGAAGCTTTCTTT. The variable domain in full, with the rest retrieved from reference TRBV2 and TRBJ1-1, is EPEVTQTPSHQVTQMGQEVILRCVPISNHLYFYWYRQILGQKVEFLVSFYNNEISEKSEIFDDQFSVERPDGSNFTLKIRSTKLEDSAMYFCASSEPMNTEAFFGQGTRLTVV.

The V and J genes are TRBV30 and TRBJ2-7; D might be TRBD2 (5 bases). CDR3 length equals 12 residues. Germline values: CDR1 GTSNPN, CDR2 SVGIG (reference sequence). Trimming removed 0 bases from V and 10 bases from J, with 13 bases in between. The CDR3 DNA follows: TGTGCCTGGAGTGTAGGCGGGTCGGAACAGTACTTC. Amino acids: CAWSVGGSEQYF. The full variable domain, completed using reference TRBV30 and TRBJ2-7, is SQTIHQWPATLVQPVGSPLSLECTVEGTSNPNLYWYRQAAGRGLQLLFYSVGIGQISSEVPQNLSASRPQDRQFILSSKKLLLSDSGFYLCAWSVGGSEQYFGPGTRLTVT.

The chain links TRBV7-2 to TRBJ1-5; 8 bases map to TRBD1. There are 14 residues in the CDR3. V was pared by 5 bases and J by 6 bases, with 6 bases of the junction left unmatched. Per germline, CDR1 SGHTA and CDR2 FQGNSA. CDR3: CASSRQGSGQPQHF. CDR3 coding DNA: TGTGCCAGCAGCCGACAGGGGTCGGGTCAGCCCCAGCATTTT.

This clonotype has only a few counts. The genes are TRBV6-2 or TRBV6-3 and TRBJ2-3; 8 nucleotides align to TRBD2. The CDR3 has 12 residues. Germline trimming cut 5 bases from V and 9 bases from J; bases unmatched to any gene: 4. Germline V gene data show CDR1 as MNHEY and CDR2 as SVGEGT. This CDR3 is CASSNSGDTQYF. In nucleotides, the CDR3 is TGTGCCAGCAGTAATAGCGGGGACACGCAGTATTTT.

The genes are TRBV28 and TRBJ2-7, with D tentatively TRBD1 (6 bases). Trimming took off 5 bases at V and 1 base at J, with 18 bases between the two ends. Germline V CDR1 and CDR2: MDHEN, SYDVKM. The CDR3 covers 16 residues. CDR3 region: CASSGQIPNFSYEQYF. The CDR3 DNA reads TGTGCCAGCAGTGGACAGATACCAAATTTTTCCTACGAGCAGTACTTC.

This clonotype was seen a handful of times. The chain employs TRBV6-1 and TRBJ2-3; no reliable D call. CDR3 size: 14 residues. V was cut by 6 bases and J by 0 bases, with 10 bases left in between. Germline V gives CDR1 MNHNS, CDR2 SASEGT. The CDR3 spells CASRRDTSTDTQYF. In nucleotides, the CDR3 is TGTGCCAGCAGGAGAGATACTAGCACAGATACGCAGTATTTT.

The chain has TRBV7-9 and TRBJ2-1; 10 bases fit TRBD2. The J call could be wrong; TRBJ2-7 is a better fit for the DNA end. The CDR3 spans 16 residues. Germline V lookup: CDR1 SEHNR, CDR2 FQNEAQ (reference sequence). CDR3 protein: CASSFETSGPYNEQYF. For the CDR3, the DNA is TGTGCCAGCAGCTTTGAGACTAGCGGGCCGTACAATGAGCAGTACTTC.

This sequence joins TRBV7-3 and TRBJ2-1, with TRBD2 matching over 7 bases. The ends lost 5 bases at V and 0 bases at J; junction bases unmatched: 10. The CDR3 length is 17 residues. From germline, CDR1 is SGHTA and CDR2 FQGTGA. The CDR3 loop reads CASSPGIGGSSYNEQFF. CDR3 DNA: TGTGCCAGCAGCCCAGGGATCGGCGGGAGCTCCTACAATGAGCAGTTCTTC.

The chain's CDR3 is CASSPTPTGATEAFF. DNA of the CDR3: TGTGCCAGCAGCCCAACGCCGACAGGGGCCACTGAAGCTTTCTTT. This chain uses TRBV7-2 with TRBJ1-1; 8 nucleotides match TRBD1. Germline-derived CDR1 and CDR2 are SGHTA and FQGNSA. The CDR3 is 15 amino acids. V trimming: 5 bases; J trimming: 4 bases; junction bases outside the gene matches: 9.

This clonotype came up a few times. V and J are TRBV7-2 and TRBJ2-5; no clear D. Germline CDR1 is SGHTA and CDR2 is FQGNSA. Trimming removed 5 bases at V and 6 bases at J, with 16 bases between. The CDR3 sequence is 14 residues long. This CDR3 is CASSIGLPSKTQYF. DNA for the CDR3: TGTGCCAGCAGCATCGGGCTACCGTCGAAGACCCAGTACTTC. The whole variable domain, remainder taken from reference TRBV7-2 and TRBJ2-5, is GAGVSQSPSNKVTEKGKDVELRCDPISGHTALYWYRQSLGQGLEFLIYFQGNSAPDKSGLPSDRFSAERTGGSVSTLTIQRTQQEDSAVYLCASSIGLPSKTQYFGPGTRLLVL.

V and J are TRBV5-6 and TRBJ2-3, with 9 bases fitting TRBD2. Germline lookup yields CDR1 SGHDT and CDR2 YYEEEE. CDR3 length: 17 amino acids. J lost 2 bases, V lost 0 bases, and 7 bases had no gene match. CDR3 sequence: CASSLAIAGDTTDTQYF. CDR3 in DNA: TGTGCCAGCAGCTTGGCGATAGCGGGGGACACCACAGATACGCAGTATTTT.

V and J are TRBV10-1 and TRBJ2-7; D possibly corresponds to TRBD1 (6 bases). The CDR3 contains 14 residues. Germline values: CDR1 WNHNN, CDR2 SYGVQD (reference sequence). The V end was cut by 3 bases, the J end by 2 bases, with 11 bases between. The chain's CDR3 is CASSDEDSPYEQYF. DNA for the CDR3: TGCGCCAGCAGTGATGAGGACAGCCCCTACGAGCAGTACTTC.

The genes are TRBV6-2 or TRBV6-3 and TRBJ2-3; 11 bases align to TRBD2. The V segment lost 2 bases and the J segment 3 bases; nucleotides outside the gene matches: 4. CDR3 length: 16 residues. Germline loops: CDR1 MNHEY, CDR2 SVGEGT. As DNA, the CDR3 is TGTGCCAGCAGTTACACTAGCGGGAGAATGACAGATACGCAGTATTTT. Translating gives CASSYTSGRMTDTQYF.

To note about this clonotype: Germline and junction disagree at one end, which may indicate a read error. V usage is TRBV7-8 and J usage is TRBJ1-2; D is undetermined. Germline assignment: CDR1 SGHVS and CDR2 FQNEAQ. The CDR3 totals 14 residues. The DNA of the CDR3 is TGTGCCTGCAGTCCGGACGGAACTAACTATGGCTACACCTTC. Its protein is CACSPDGTNYGYTF.

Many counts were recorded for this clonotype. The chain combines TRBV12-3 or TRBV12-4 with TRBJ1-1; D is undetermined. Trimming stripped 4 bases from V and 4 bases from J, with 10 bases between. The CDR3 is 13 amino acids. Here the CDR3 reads CASSSPVGTEAFF. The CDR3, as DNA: TGTGCCAGCAGTTCCCCCGTAGGCACTGAAGCTTTCTTT.

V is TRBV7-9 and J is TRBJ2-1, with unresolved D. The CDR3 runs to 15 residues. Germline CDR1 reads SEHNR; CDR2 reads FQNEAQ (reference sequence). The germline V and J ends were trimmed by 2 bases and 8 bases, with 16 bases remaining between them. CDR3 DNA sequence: TGTGCCAGCAGCTTAATAACTCAAAAGAGCGATGAGCAGTTCTTC. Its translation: CASSLITQKSDEQFF.

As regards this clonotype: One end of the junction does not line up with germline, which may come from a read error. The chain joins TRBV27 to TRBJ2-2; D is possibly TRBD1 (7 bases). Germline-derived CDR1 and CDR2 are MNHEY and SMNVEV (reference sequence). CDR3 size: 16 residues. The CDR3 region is CASSSLGRGFTGGLFF. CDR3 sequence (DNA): TGTGCCAGCAGTTCTCTGGGCAGGGGGTTCACCGGGGGGCTGTTTTTT.

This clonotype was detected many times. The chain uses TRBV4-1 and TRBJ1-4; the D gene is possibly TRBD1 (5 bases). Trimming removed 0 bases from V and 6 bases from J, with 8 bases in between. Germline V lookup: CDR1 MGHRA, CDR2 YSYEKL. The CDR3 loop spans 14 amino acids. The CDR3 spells CASSQEDRDEKLFF. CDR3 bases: TGCGCCAGCAGCCAAGAAGACAGAGATGAAAAACTGTTTTTT.